This entry features one T cell receptor beta chain sequence. These data come from a study of blood T cells in healthy people across ages. Primers used in a second PCR of roughly 6 to 11 cycles were a sample-barcoded 5' primer and a J-beta primer mix. TCRdb processed the 5' RACE reads anew with MiXCR; each CDR3 protein has one entry. The data contain over 1,200,000 distinct CDR3 sequences, 59% of them singletons. The junction had 14 bases not matched to a gene; V was cut back by 6 bases and J by 7 bases. Germline CDR1 and CDR2: DFQATT and SNEGSKA (reference sequence). The CDR3 loop spans 14 amino acids.

This receptor was identified in a man aged 18-30 years in good health. The genes are TRBV20-1 and TRBJ2-7; TRBD2 agrees at 8 bases. Sample: blood. The chain's CDR3 is CSAPPGLDVIEQYF. CDR3 DNA sequence: TGCAGTGCGCCTCCGGGACTAGACGTAATTGAGCAGTACTTC.